This T cell receptor beta chain was captured in a study of vaccination and CD4 T cells after COVID-19. Whole-study context: Each post-COVID sample was drawn after diagnosis, and the median interval was roughly 100 days (range 35 to 161). Researchers treated cells with overlapping spike peptides taken from SARS-CoV-2, HCoV-NL63, HCoV-OC43 and HCoV-229E.

Concerning this clonotype itself: Antigen: not known.

General observations from the study: Spike mono-reactivity was found in 304 of the 307 vaccine-specific clones identified in convalescent patients.

Treatment described: 10-day PBMC culture with coronavirus spike peptide pools or control peptides (ViraFEST assay). Germline V gene lookup returns CDR1 LGHNA and CDR2 YNFKEQ. Trimming at V came to 3 bases and at J to 1 base, leaving 4 bases not matched to a gene. The CDR3 totals 15 residues. Once obtained from cultured CD4+ T cells, the DNA was sequenced using the Oncomine TCR Beta short-read assay. The genomic DNA was obtained from cultured CD4+ T cells by extraction with the QIAamp micro DNA kit. TCRdb reprocessed the PCR reads with MiXCR, giving one entry per CDR3 protein. The table lists 25,000 or so distinct CDR3 sequences, roughly 44% of them singletons, with about 18% in the top ten.

This sequence was found in a human donor who received a COVID-19 vaccine. This specimen was CD4+ T cells from blood, cultured in vitro, taken before SARS-CoV-2 vaccination. The V and J genes are TRBV4-2 and TRBJ2-5, with 8 nucleotides matching TRBD1. In DNA, the CDR3 is TGTGCCAGCAGCCACGGGGGACAGGTCCAAGAGACCCAGTACTTC. It yields the protein CASSHGGQVQETQYF.